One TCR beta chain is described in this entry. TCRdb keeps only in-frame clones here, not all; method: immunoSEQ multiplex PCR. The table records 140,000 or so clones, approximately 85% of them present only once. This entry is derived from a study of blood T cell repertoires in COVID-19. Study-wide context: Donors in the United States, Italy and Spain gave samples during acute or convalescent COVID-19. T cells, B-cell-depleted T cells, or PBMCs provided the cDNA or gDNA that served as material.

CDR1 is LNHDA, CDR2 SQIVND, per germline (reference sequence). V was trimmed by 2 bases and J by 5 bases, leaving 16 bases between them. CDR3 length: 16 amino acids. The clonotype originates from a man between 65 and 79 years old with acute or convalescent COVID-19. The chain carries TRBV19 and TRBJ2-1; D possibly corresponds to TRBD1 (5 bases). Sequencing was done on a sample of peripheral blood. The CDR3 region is CASSIRVGAVDNEQFF. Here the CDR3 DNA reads TGTGCCAGTAGTATAAGGGTAGGGGCTGTCGACAATGAGCAGTTCTTC.